The rows below give T cell receptor beta chains drawn from one sample of a study of human T cells and chemical hapten exposure. A single record per CDR3 protein comes from TCRdb applying MiXCR to the RACE reads. The sample carries some 79,000 distinct CDR3 sequences, 10% recorded once. This material consisted of whole blood, taken in connection with sensitization to the hapten diphenylcyclopropenone (DPC). The receptors were sampled from a woman aged 45-65 years with alopecia areata. Some clones in this sample may be carry-over from other donors' samples. Each CDR3 is given with its conserved first and last residue. D genes are given only for firm matches. Clone size is not always given. Where it is, it says once, few, many or a class for expanded clones.

D,size,J,V,CDR3,DNA
NA,many,TRBJ1-1,TRBV4-3,CASSQDKGVQGMNTEAFF,TGCGCCAGCAGCCAAGATAAGGGGGTCCAGGGGATGAACACTGAAGCTTTCTTT
TRBD2,many,TRBJ2-5,TRBV7-2,CASSVTSGSETQYF,TGTGCCAGCAGCGTGACTAGCGGGTCAGAGACCCAGTACTTC
TRBD1,few,TRBJ2-7,TRBV29-1,CSVEGDRGFHEQYF,TGCAGCGTTGAGGGGGACAGGGGGTTCCACGAGCAGTACTTC
NA,many,TRBJ2-2,TRBV6-5,CASGRAGELFF,TGTGCCAGCGGGCGGGCGGGGGAGCTGTTTTTT
NA,few,TRBJ2-6,TRBV3-1,CASSQVSYSGANVLTF,TGTGCCAGCAGCCAAGTAAGCTACTCTGGGGCCAACGTCCTGACTTTC
TRBD1,NA,TRBJ2-7,TRBV20-1,CSASSGTGGLEQYF,TGCAGTGCTTCCTCCGGGACAGGGGGTTTGGAGCAGTACTTC
TRBD2,few,TRBJ2-1,TRBV14,CASGTSSSIYNEQFF,TGTGCCAGCGGGACTAGTTCGTCCATCTACAATGAGCAGTTCTTC
TRBD2,many,TRBJ2-5,TRBV20-1,CSAREASGEQETQYF,TGCAGTGCTAGAGAGGCTAGCGGGGAGCAGGAGACCCAGTACTTC
NA,few,TRBJ1-1,TRBV27,CASSVTVMNTEAFF,TGTGCCAGCAGTGTGACGGTCATGAACACTGAAGCTTTCTTT
NA,NA,TRBJ2-5,TRBV9,CASSAGTFQETQYF,TGTGCCAGCAGCGCCGGGACTTTCCAAGAGACCCAGTACTTC
TRBD2,NA,TRBJ2-7,TRBV2,CASSGLAGRFWEQYF,TGTGCCAGCAGTGGACTAGCGGGGAGGTTTTGGGAGCAGTACTTC
NA,many,TRBJ1-1,TRBV10-1,CASGTLDIYMNTEAFF,TGCGCCAGCGGGACGTTGGATATTTACATGAACACTGAAGCTTTCTTT
TRBD2,few,TRBJ2-1,TRBV29-1,CSVDLAGGNEQFF,TGCAGCGTTGATCTAGCGGGAGGCAATGAGCAGTTCTTC
NA,many,TRBJ1-1,TRBV25-1,CASSPQGRGMNTEAFF,TGTGCCAGCAGTCCCCAGGGGCGAGGGATGAACACTGAAGCTTTCTTT
NA,many,TRBJ2-1,TRBV2,CASSPGPKQFF,TGTGCCAGCAGCCCGGGACCAAAGCAGTTCTTC
NA,many,TRBJ2-3,TRBV7-2,CASSSAGRTDTQYF,TGTGCCAGCAGCTCCGCCGGGCGCACAGATACGCAGTATTTT
NA,NA,TRBJ2-2,TRBV6-5,CATTRSGRSGELFF,TGTGCCACCACTAGATCAGGGCGATCCGGGGAGCTGTTTTTT
NA,many,TRBJ2-3,TRBV13,CASSPRHESTDTQYF,TGTGCCAGCAGCCCCCGCCATGAGAGCACAGATACGCAGTATTTT
NA,NA,TRBJ2-2,TRBV27,CASSWSLLGPGELFF,TGTGCCAGCAGTTGGTCTTTATTGGGCCCCGGGGAGCTGTTTTTT
NA,many,TRBJ1-1,TRBV28,CASSPQRAEAFF,TGTGCCAGCAGTCCACAGAGGGCCGAAGCTTTCTTT
NA,many,TRBJ1-5,TRBV20-1,CSAPKAGGNQPQHF,TGCAGTGCGCCTAAGGCGGGGGGGAATCAGCCCCAGCATTTT
TRBD2,NA,TRBJ2-1,TRBV7-6,CASSGGSSYNEQFF,TGTGCCAGCAGCGGCGGGAGCTCCTACAATGAGCAGTTCTTC